The 12 T cell receptor beta chains given below trace back to one sample, sequenced in a study of response to subunit inactivated influenza vaccine. In TCRdb, the RT-PCR reads were re-called with MiXCR into one record per CDR3 protein. The sample includes roughly 710,000 distinct CDR3 sequences, about 14% seen only once; the top ten take 7.6%. Material: PBMCs from blood, obtained around two weeks before vaccination. These receptors all stem from a man aged 45-65 years who received an inactivated influenza vaccine.

This clonotype turned up a few times. The genes are TRBV9 and TRBJ2-3, with unresolved D. In germline, CDR1 is SGDLS, CDR2 YYNGEE. Trimming removed 2 bases at V and 6 bases at J, with 4 bases between. This CDR3 is built from 11 residues. CDR3 in amino acids: CASSVGDTQYF. As DNA, the CDR3 is TGTGCCAGCAGCGTTGGGGATACGCAGTATTTT.

This clonotype appeared a few times. V usage is TRBV3-1 and J usage is TRBJ2-7; D ambiguous. The CDR3 loop spans 14 amino acids. CDR1 and CDR2 (germline): LGHDT, YNNKEL (reference sequence). The V end was cut by 3 bases, the J end by 0 bases, with 9 bases between. This CDR3 reads CASSQARNSYEQYF. In nucleotides, the CDR3 is TGTGCCAGCAGCCAGGCTAGAAACTCCTACGAGCAGTACTTC.

The chain couples TRBV3-1 to TRBJ1-1; a weak D match, TRBD1 (5 bases). Trimming took off 1 base at V and 1 base at J, with 10 bases between the two ends. This CDR3 contains 15 residues. Germline values: CDR1 LGHDT, CDR2 YNNKEL (reference sequence). CDR3 region: CASSQGQQRNTEAFF. The CDR3, as DNA: TGTGCCAGCAGCCAAGGACAGCAACGGAACACTGAAGCTTTCTTT.

This clonotype was observed many times. The chain recombines TRBV7-2 with TRBJ2-7; D unclear. From germline, CDR1 is SGHTA and CDR2 FQGNSA. The V end lost 2 bases, the J end lost 2 bases, and 10 bases lay between the germline ends. This CDR3 has 14 amino acids. CDR3 DNA sequence: TGTGCCAGCAGCTTATACGGTGGTCCCTACGAGCAGTACTTC. Encoded protein: CASSLYGGPYEQYF.

In its sample, this clonotype was seen many times. The chain recombines TRBV7-2 with TRBJ2-7, with D possibly called TRBD1 or TRBD2 (6 bases each). V lost 5 bases, J lost 5 bases, and 19 bases lay in between. Germline lookup yields CDR1 SGHTA and CDR2 FQGNSA. CDR3 length equals 15 residues. The CDR3 bases are TGTGCCAGCAGCCTGGGGGGTGGACAGAGAAACGAGCAGTACTTC. This codes for CASSLGGGQRNEQYF. The complete variable domain, with remaining parts taken from reference TRBV7-2 and TRBJ2-7, reads GAGVSQSPSNKVTEKGKDVELRCDPISGHTALYWYRQSLGQGLEFLIYFQGNSAPDKSGLPSDRFSAERTGGSVSTLTIQRTQQEDSAVYLCASSLGGGQRNEQYFGPGTRLTVT.

This rearrangement joins TRBV28 to TRBJ2-5, with D possibly TRBD2 on 6 matching bases. V lost 6 bases and J lost 4, with 21 bases in between. Germline CDR1 MDHEN, CDR2 SYDVKM. The CDR3 sequence is 16 residues long. In nucleotides, the CDR3 is TGTGCCAGCAGGTCTGGGAGAGCGGGCACGGGAGAGACCCAGTACTTC. Amino acids: CASRSGRAGTGETQYF.

The V and J genes are TRBV12-3 or TRBV12-4 and TRBJ1-1; 8 bases line up with TRBD1. CDR3 length: 14 residues. With V trimmed by 6 bases and J by 0 bases, 3 bases remained unmatched. The CDR3 DNA is TGTGCCAGCAGGGGGGACAGGATGAACACTGAAGCTTTCTTT. Translation: CASRGDRMNTEAFF.

A few counts support this clonotype. The V gene is TRBV6-4, the J gene TRBJ1-1; D not certain. V lost 0 bases, J lost 8 bases, and 19 bases lay in between. There are 16 residues in the CDR3. The germline V gene has CDR1 MRHNA and CDR2 SNTAGT. The CDR3 spells CASSDSRTDERAEAFF. CDR3 coding DNA: TGTGCCAGCAGTGACTCCCGAACGGACGAACGGGCGGAAGCTTTCTTT.

The table lists this clonotype with many counts. V gene TRBV6-5 combines with J gene TRBJ2-1, with 15 bases lining up with TRBD2. V was pared by 2 bases and J by 7 bases, with 9 bases of the junction left unmatched. This CDR3 comprises 18 residues. Germline-derived CDR1 and CDR2 are MNHEY and SVGAGI. The CDR3 DNA follows: TGTGCCAGCAGTTACGGTACTGGACTAGCGGGGGGGCCTAATGAGCAGTTCTTC. It yields the protein CASSYGTGLAGGPNEQFF.

This clonotype was seen a handful of times. The J gene is TRBJ2-4, the V gene TRBV27; the D is unclear. This CDR3 is 16 amino acids long. Germline-derived CDR1 and CDR2 are MNHEY and SMNVEV (reference sequence). The V and J ends lost 6 bases and 1 base respectively, with 16 bases between them. CDR3 sequence reads: CASSPVKDGAKNIQYF. DNA of the CDR3: TGTGCCAGCAGCCCCGTGAAAGATGGGGCCAAAAACATTCAGTACTTC.

This clonotype was picked up a small number of times. This sequence joins TRBV4-2 and TRBJ1-5; tentatively, D is TRBD1 (6 bases). Germline V gives CDR1 LGHNA, CDR2 YNFKEQ. The V end lost 0 bases, the J end lost 3 bases, and 9 bases lay between the germline ends. The CDR3 sequence is 15 residues long. This chain's CDR3 is CASSQEDSLNQPQHF. The CDR3 bases are TGTGCCAGCAGCCAAGAGGACAGCCTCAATCAGCCCCAGCATTTT.

This chain uses TRBV30 with TRBJ1-1; the D gene is possibly TRBD1 (5 bases). The CDR3 has 13 residues. V lost 5 bases to trimming and J lost 0 bases, with 10 bases between them. CDR1 is GTSNPN, CDR2 SVGIG, per germline (reference sequence). CDR3: CAWVRQMNTEAFF. The DNA for the CDR3 is TGTGCCTGGGTGAGACAGATGAACACTGAAGCTTTCTTT.